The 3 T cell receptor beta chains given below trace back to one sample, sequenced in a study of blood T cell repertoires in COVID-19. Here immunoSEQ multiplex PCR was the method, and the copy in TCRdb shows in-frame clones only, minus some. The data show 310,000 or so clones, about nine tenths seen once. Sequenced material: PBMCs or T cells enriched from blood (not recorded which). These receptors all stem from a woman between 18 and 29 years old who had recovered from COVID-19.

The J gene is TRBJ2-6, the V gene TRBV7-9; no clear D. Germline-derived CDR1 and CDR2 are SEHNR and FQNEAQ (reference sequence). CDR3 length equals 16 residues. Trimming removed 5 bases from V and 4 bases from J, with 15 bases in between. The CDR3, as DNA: TGTGCCAGCAGCCCCTACATAGCCCCCGGGGCCAACGTCCTGACTTTC. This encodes CASSPYIAPGANVLTF.

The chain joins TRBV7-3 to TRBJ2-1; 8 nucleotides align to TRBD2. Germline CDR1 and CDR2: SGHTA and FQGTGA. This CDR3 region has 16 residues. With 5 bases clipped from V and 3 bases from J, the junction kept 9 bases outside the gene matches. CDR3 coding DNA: TGTGCCAGCAGCCATGATAGCGGGGCCTACTACAATGAGCAGTTCTTC. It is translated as CASSHDSGAYYNEQFF.

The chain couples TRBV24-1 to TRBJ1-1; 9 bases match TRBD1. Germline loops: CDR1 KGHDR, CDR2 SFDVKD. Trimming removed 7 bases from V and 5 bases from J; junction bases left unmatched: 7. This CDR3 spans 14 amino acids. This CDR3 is CATSPNGQGTEAFF. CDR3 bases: TGTGCCACCAGCCCAAACGGACAGGGGACTGAAGCTTTCTTT.